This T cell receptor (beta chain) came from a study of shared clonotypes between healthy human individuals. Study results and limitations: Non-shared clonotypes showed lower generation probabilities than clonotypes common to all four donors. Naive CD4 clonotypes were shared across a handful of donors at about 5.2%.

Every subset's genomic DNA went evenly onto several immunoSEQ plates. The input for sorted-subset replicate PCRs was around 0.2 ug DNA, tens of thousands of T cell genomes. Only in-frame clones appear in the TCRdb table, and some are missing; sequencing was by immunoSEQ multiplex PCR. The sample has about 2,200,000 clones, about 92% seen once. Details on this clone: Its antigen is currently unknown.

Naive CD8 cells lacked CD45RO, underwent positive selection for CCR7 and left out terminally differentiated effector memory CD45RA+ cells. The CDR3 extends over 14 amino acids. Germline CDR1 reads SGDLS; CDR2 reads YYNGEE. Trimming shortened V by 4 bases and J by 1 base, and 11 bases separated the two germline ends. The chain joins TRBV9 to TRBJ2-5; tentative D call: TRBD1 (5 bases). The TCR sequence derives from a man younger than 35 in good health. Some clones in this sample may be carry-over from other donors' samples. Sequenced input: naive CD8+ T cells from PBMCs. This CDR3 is CASSPDSRQETQYF. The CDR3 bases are TGTGCCAGCAGCCCTGACAGTCGCCAAGAGACCCAGTACTTC.